Listed below are T cell receptor beta chains from one sample, sequenced in a study of a mutant IDH1 vaccine in newly diagnosed glioma. Generated by immunoSEQ multiplex PCR, the TCRdb table keeps only in-frame clones and is missing some. The sample yields approximately 110,000 clones, approximately 87% seen once. Antigens for these TCRs are unknown. The material sequenced was PBMCs, taken from a glioma patient whose treatment included an IDH1 peptide vaccine. The origin of the receptors is a woman between 45 and 65 years old with glioma. Each CDR3 is given with its conserved first and last residue. The D gene is left open where the match is weak. The listing skips clone size in some rows; elsewhere it reads once, few, many or a size class.

CDR3aa | CDR3nt | j_gene | abundance | v_gene | d_gene
CASSFGGGTAFYEQYF | TGTGCCAGCAGCTTCGGGGGGGGGACAGCTTTCTACGAGCAGTACTTC | TRBJ2-7 | NA | TRBV11-2 | NA
CASSPTQTGLNEKLFF | TGTGCCAGTAGTCCAACCCAGACAGGATTAAATGAAAAACTGTTTTTT | TRBJ1-4 | NA | TRBV19 | NA
CASSRRGRDQPQHF | TGTGCCAGTAGTAGGAGGGGACGGGATCAGCCCCAGCATTTT | TRBJ1-5 | NA | TRBV19 | NA
CATTMPSLPYEQYF | TGTGCCACGACGATGCCTAGCCTCCCCTACGAGCAGTACTTC | TRBJ2-7 | NA | TRBV10-3 | NA
CASSLVTGGEETQYF | TGTGCCAGCAGTTTAGTCACAGGGGGCGAAGAGACCCAGTACTTC | TRBJ2-5 | NA | TRBV28 | TRBD1
CAWNEGRAYEQYF | TGTGCCTGGAACGAGGGCAGGGCCTACGAGCAGTACTTC | TRBJ2-7 | NA | TRBV30 | NA
CASSQGRGGPNQPQHF | TGCGCCAGCAGCCAAGGGAGAGGAGGGCCTAATCAGCCCCAGCATTTT | TRBJ1-5 | NA | TRBV4-1 | NA
CASSPLGGGVVEETQYF | TGTGCCAGCAGCCCACTTGGGGGGGGAGTGGTCGAGGAGACCCAGTACTTC | TRBJ2-5 | few | TRBV5-6 | TRBD2
CASSLWDRNTEAFF | TGTGCCAGCAGCTTGTGGGACCGGAACACTGAAGCTTTCTTT | TRBJ1-1 | NA | TRBV5-5 | NA
CSVGDTPDGANVLTF | TGCAGCGTGGGGGACACACCGGATGGGGCCAACGTCCTGACTTTC | TRBJ2-6 | NA | TRBV29-1 | NA
CASSFAGGTSYEQYF | TGCGCCAGCAGCTTTGCGGGAGGAACCTCCTACGAGCAGTACTTC | TRBJ2-7 | NA | TRBV5-1 | TRBD2
CASSPTSGQETQYF | TGTGCCAGCTCACCGACTAGCGGCCAAGAGACCCAGTACTTC | TRBJ2-5 | NA | TRBV18 | TRBD2
CASSLETGSTEAFF | TGTGCCAGCAGCTTAGAGACAGGAAGCACTGAAGCTTTCTTT | TRBJ1-1 | NA | TRBV7-9 | NA
CASSPSYGYEQYF | TGTGCCAGCAGCCCGTCCTACGGTTACGAGCAGTACTTC | TRBJ2-7 | NA | TRBV7-9 | NA
CASSIVFVDSPLHF | TGTGCCAGCAGTATAGTATTCGTGGATTCACCCCTCCACTTT | TRBJ1-6 | NA | TRBV28 | NA
CASSPPGLAGNEQFF | TGTGCCAGCTCACCACCGGGACTAGCGGGAAATGAGCAGTTCTTC | TRBJ2-1 | NA | TRBV18 | TRBD2
CASSLRGQGPMNTEAFF | TGTGCCAGCAGCCTACGGGGACAGGGTCCCATGAACACTGAAGCTTTCTTT | TRBJ1-1 | NA | TRBV27 | TRBD1
CASSLEGGNTEAFF | TGTGCCAGCAGCTTAGAGGGGGGGAACACTGAAGCTTTCTTT | TRBJ1-1 | NA | TRBV7-9 | NA
CAISDRAFKYEQYF | TGTGCCATCAGTGATAGGGCCTTTAAATACGAGCAGTACTTC | TRBJ2-7 | NA | TRBV10-3 | NA
CASSPGTSGAYQETQYF | TGTGCCAGCAGCCCCGGGACTAGCGGGGCGTACCAAGAGACCCAGTACTTC | TRBJ2-5 | NA | TRBV9 | TRBD2
CASSVNTDTQYF | TGTGCCAGCAGTGTTAACACAGATACGCAGTATTTT | TRBJ2-3 | NA | TRBV2 | NA
CSGGGQYQETQYF | TGCAGCGGGGGAGGGCAGTACCAAGAGACCCAGTACTTC | TRBJ2-5 | NA | TRBV29-1 | TRBD2
CASGGFGELFF | TGTGCCAGCGGGGGTTTCGGGGAGCTGTTTTTT | TRBJ2-2 | NA | TRBV28 | NA
CASSLVPGDSYEQYF | TGTGCCAGCAGCTTAGTGCCAGGGGACTCCTACGAGCAGTACTTC | TRBJ2-7 | NA | TRBV7-2 | NA
CASSQLGPLNTEAFF | TGTGCCAGCAGCCAATTGGGGCCCCTGAACACTGAAGCTTTCTTT | TRBJ1-1 | NA | TRBV14 | NA
CASSLGQGGTEAFF | TGCGCCAGCAGCCTCGGACAGGGAGGGACTGAAGCTTTCTTT | TRBJ1-1 | NA | TRBV5-1 | TRBD1
CATSLVDISYNEQFF | TGTGCCACCAGCTTGGTTGACATCTCCTACAATGAGCAGTTCTTC | TRBJ2-1 | NA | TRBV15 | NA
CASSVGDSQDKLFF | TGCGCCAGCAGCGTAGGGGACTCCCAGGACAAACTGTTTTTT | TRBJ1-4 | NA | TRBV5-1 | NA
CASSFSSGQGNEKLFF | TGTGCCAGCAGTTTCTCCTCGGGACAGGGGAATGAAAAACTGTTTTTT | TRBJ1-4 | NA | TRBV28 | TRBD1
CASSESRLAHYNEQFF | TGCGCCAGCAGTGAGTCGAGACTAGCGCATTACAATGAGCAGTTCTTC | TRBJ2-1 | NA | TRBV10-2 | TRBD2
CASSLAQGLTEAFF | TGCGCCAGCAGCTTGGCACAGGGTCTCACTGAAGCTTTCTTT | TRBJ1-1 | NA | TRBV5-1 | NA
CASSLVGGLDTQYF | TGTGCCAGCAGTTTAGTGGGAGGGTTAGATACGCAGTATTTT | TRBJ2-3 | NA | TRBV27 | TRBD2
CASSLGRKNIQYF | TGTGCCAGCAGCCTAGGACGGAAAAACATTCAGTACTTC | TRBJ2-4 | NA | TRBV6-5 | NA
CASSPWDRDHEQYF | TGTGCCAGCAGCCCGTGGGACAGGGACCACGAGCAGTACTTC | TRBJ2-7 | NA | TRBV27 | TRBD1
CASRVEGGHEQYF | TGTGCCAGCAGGGTAGAGGGTGGCCACGAGCAGTACTTC | TRBJ2-7 | NA | TRBV6-5 | NA
CASSVAGASVELFF | TGTGCCAGCAGTGTAGCGGGAGCGAGTGTGGAGCTGTTTTTT | TRBJ2-2 | NA | TRBV6-6 | TRBD2
CASSHRLESSYEQYF | TGTGCCAGCTCACACCGGCTGGAGAGCTCCTACGAGCAGTACTTC | TRBJ2-7 | once | TRBV18 | NA
CASTLRGTGELFF | TGTGCCAGCACTCTGAGAGGTACCGGGGAGCTGTTTTTT | TRBJ2-2 | NA | TRBV19 | NA
CASSQGGRSYNEQFF | TGCGCCAGCAGCCAGGGCGGGAGGTCGTACAATGAGCAGTTCTTC | TRBJ2-1 | NA | TRBV4-1 | TRBD2
CASSLWGAGTANTEAFF | TGTGCCAGCAGCTTATGGGGCGCTGGGACGGCGAACACTGAAGCTTTCTTT | TRBJ1-1 | NA | TRBV7-9 | NA
CASSLDRAGEQYF | TGTGCTAGCAGCCTGGACAGGGCCGGTGAGCAGTACTTC | TRBJ2-7 | NA | TRBV7-7 | TRBD1
CASSYTGVREETQYF | TGTGCCAGCAGTTACACAGGGGTCAGGGAGGAGACCCAGTACTTC | TRBJ2-5 | NA | TRBV6-6 | TRBD1
CASSLESYGSYEQYF | TGCGCCAGCAGCTTGGAAAGCTACGGCTCCTACGAGCAGTACTTC | TRBJ2-7 | NA | TRBV5-1 | NA
CASSPSSTANEQFF | TGCGCCAGCAGCCCTTCCTCGACTGCCAATGAGCAGTTCTTC | TRBJ2-1 | NA | TRBV5-1 | NA
CASRWSWTDNTGELFF | TGTGCCAGCAGATGGAGTTGGACAGATAACACCGGGGAGCTGTTTTTT | TRBJ2-2 | NA | TRBV7-3 | NA
CSAVTSGSQFF | TGCAGTGCAGTGACTAGCGGGAGTCAGTTCTTC | TRBJ2-1 | NA | TRBV20-1 | TRBD2
CASSDATGDYGYTF | TGCGCCAGCAGTGACGCAACAGGGGACTATGGCTACACCTTC | TRBJ1-2 | NA | TRBV10-2 | TRBD1
CASSLARGLYYGYTF | TGCGCCAGCAGCTTGGCTAGGGGGCTGTACTATGGCTACACCTTC | TRBJ1-2 | once | TRBV5-1 | TRBD1
CASTDYSYNEQFF | TGTGCCAGCACCGACTATTCCTACAATGAGCAGTTCTTC | TRBJ2-1 | NA | TRBV28 | NA
CASPFANRPSNYGYTF | TGCGCCAGCCCATTCGCAAACAGGCCCTCTAACTATGGCTACACCTTC | TRBJ1-2 | NA | TRBV23-1 | NA
CASSEEGTGGTEAFF | TGTGCCAGCAGTGAAGAAGGGACAGGGGGCACTGAAGCTTTCTTT | TRBJ1-1 | few | TRBV6-1 | TRBD1
CAISESPSYEQYF | TGTGCCATCAGTGAGTCGCCTTCCTACGAGCAGTACTTC | TRBJ2-7 | NA | TRBV10-3 | NA
CASSFEQATGELFF | TGCGCCAGCAGCTTCGAGCAGGCCACCGGGGAGCTGTTTTTT | TRBJ2-2 | NA | TRBV5-1 | NA
CSAAWGTEAFF | TGCAGTGCTGCATGGGGGACTGAAGCTTTCTTT | TRBJ1-1 | NA | TRBV20-1 | NA